This is a list of T cell receptor beta chains from one sample in a study of control samples from healthy donors and cancer patients. Produced via immunoSEQ multiplex PCR; TCRdb's table is partial and in-frame only. The table lists some 120,000 clones, 87% of them singletons. Sequencing was done on a sample of blood. Receptors originate from a man aged 40-49 years in good health. CDR3s include the opening cysteine and the closing phenylalanine or tryptophan. The D gene is left open where the match is weak. Not every row has a clone size; where given, it reads once, few, many or a size class.

TGCAGTGCGCCTCTGGGGGACAAGCAGTTCTTC	CSAPLGDKQFF	11	TRBV20-1	NA	once	TRBJ2-1
TGTGCTAGTGGACTCGGACTAGCGGGGGAGAATGAGCAGTTCTTC	CASGLGLAGENEQFF	15	TRBV12-5	TRBD2	NA	TRBJ2-1
TGTGCCAGCAGTGAGCGGGGGGGCATTGGCAATGAGCAGTTCTTC	CASSERGGIGNEQFF	15	TRBV25-1	TRBD2	NA	TRBJ2-1
TGCAGCGCAGGGGCCCGAAATGAGCAGTTCTTC	CSAGARNEQFF	11	TRBV20-1	NA	NA	TRBJ2-1
TGTGCCAGCAGTTCCCGCAGGGGTTATGGCTACACCTTC	CASSSRRGYGYTF	13	TRBV12-3/TRBV12-4	NA	NA	TRBJ1-2
TGTGCCAGCAGTTACGGCCCCGTGTATGGCTACACCTTC	CASSYGPVYGYTF	13	TRBV6-5	NA	NA	TRBJ1-2
TGTGCCAGCAGCCCGGGGACTAGCACAGATACGCAGTATTTT	CASSPGTSTDTQYF	14	TRBV9	NA	NA	TRBJ2-3
TGTGCCAGCAGCCTTTCCCCTTTATTACGGGGTAAGGGTCAGCCCCAGCATTTT	CASSLSPLLRGKGQPQHF	18	TRBV3-1/TRBV3-2	NA	NA	TRBJ1-5
TGTGCCAGCCGCCGCGGGCAGGCTGCAGAAAAACTGTTTTTT	CASRRGQAAEKLFF	14	TRBV5-6	NA	few	TRBJ1-4
TGTGCCAGCAGTCATTTAAACCAGGGGAGCACCTTC	CASSHLNQGSTF	12	TRBV7-8	NA	few	TRBJ1-2
TGTGCCAGCAGCCAAAGGGGGACAGATACGCAGTATTTT	CASSQRGTDTQYF	13	TRBV3-1/TRBV3-2	NA	NA	TRBJ2-3
TGTGCCAGCTCACCCGACAGGGGCGGAGAGACCCAGTACTTC	CASSPDRGGETQYF	14	TRBV18	TRBD1	NA	TRBJ2-5
TGTGCCAGCAGTGTGGGGGGGGGTAATGAGCAGTTCTTC	CASSVGGGNEQFF	13	TRBV6-1	TRBD2	NA	TRBJ2-1
TGTGCCAGCAGCCAAGTTGGAGGGGGGAACACTGAAGCTTTCTTT	CASSQVGGGNTEAFF	15	TRBV3-1/TRBV3-2	NA	NA	TRBJ1-1
TGTGCCTGGGGTACCGGGACAGCGTGGACCTCCTACGAGCAGTACTTC	CAWGTGTAWTSYEQYF	16	TRBV30	TRBD1	NA	TRBJ2-7
TGTGCCAGCAGTAACAGGGGTCGCTATGGCTACACCTTC	CASSNRGRYGYTF	13	TRBV12-3/TRBV12-4	TRBD1	NA	TRBJ1-2
TGTGCCAGCAGCCAAGCACGACTAAACTCCTACGAGCAGTACTTC	CASSQARLNSYEQYF	15	TRBV14	NA	few	TRBJ2-7
TGTGCCACCGACACCCGAGGGACTGAAGCTTTCTTT	CATDTRGTEAFF	12	TRBV24-1	NA	once	TRBJ1-1
TGTGCCAGTAGTTGGTCCCGCCAAGGAGCCGGGGAGCTGTTTTTT	CASSWSRQGAGELFF	15	TRBV19	NA	NA	TRBJ2-2
TGTGCCAGCAGTTTTACAGGGGGCGGGGAGACCCAGTACTTC	CASSFTGGGETQYF	14	TRBV11-3	TRBD1	NA	TRBJ2-5
TGTGCCAGCAGCCAATATACCCCCGGGACAGAGCGTGAAAAACTGTTTTTT	CASSQYTPGTEREKLFF	17	TRBV7-9	TRBD1	NA	TRBJ1-4
TGTGCCAGCAGCCCGGACGGGGGGGGCGTGTTCCGGGAGCAGTACTTC	CASSPDGGGVFREQYF	16	TRBV13	TRBD2	NA	TRBJ2-7
TGCGCCAGCAGCTTGGCCGGGCCAGATACGCAGTATTTT	CASSLAGPDTQYF	13	TRBV5-1	NA	NA	TRBJ2-3
TGTGCCAGCAGCTCGTTAGCGGGGGCGTCCAATGAGCAGTTCTTC	CASSSLAGASNEQFF	15	TRBV11-2	TRBD2	NA	TRBJ2-1
TGTGCCTGGTCCGCAGGGAACCATTCACCCCTCCACTTT	CAWSAGNHSPLHF	13	TRBV30	NA	NA	TRBJ1-6
TGTGCCAGCCGGGACAGGGGGAATGAGCAGTTCTTC	CASRDRGNEQFF	12	TRBV11-1	TRBD1	once	TRBJ2-1
TGTGCCAGCAGCTTCGGAGGTTATCAGCCCCAGCATTTT	CASSFGGYQPQHF	13	TRBV5-6	NA	NA	TRBJ1-5
TGCGCCAGCAGTGCACAGGGGGCTCGGGACACTGAAGCTTTCTTT	CASSAQGARDTEAFF	15	TRBV5-1	TRBD1	NA	TRBJ1-1
TGTACCAGCAGTGGCCTTATGCGGGGTTTGCTCTACGAGCAGTACTTC	CTSSGLMRGLLYEQYF	16	TRBV6-1	NA	NA	TRBJ2-7
TGTGCCAGCAGCCCCTGGACTAGCGGGGGGCCCTACGAGCAGTACTTC	CASSPWTSGGPYEQYF	16	TRBV3-1/TRBV3-2	TRBD2	NA	TRBJ2-7
TGCGCCAGCAGCCCCAGTGGGAACGAAAAACTGTTTTTT	CASSPSGNEKLFF	13	TRBV5-1	NA	NA	TRBJ1-4
TGTGCCAGCAGCCCCCCTAGCACCCTCCACTTT	CASSPPSTLHF	11	TRBV3-1/TRBV3-2	NA	NA	TRBJ1-6
TGTGCCACCAGTCGGGGCGGGTCCAATGAGCAGTTCTTC	CATSRGGSNEQFF	13	TRBV24-1	NA	NA	TRBJ2-1
TGCGCCAGCAGCCAAGAGTCAGGAATCCATGGCTACACCTTC	CASSQESGIHGYTF	14	TRBV4-3	NA	NA	TRBJ1-2
TGTGCCAGCAGTTGGGCTGAACTAGAGACAGATACGCAGTATTTT	CASSWAELETDTQYF	15	TRBV6-2/TRBV6-3	NA	NA	TRBJ2-3
TGCGCCAGCAGCCCAACCTGGACTAGCGGGGGATTAACTTACAATGAGCAGTTCTTC	CASSPTWTSGGLTYNEQFF	19	TRBV4-3	TRBD2	NA	TRBJ2-1
TGTGCCAGCAGCTTCTCCCCTTGGGGAAACACTGAAGCTTTCTTT	CASSFSPWGNTEAFF	15	TRBV5-8	NA	NA	TRBJ1-1
TGTGCCAGCAGCTTAGTATCCAGCGGCGGGGAGCTGTTTTTT	CASSLVSSGGELFF	14	TRBV11-2	NA	NA	TRBJ2-2
TGCGCCAGCAGCTTCTTAGACGGGACAGCTTCCTACGAGCAGTACTTC	CASSFLDGTASYEQYF	16	TRBV5-1	TRBD1	NA	TRBJ2-7
TGTGCCAGCAGTTTAAACGGCCGACGCCCATATGGCTACACCTTC	CASSLNGRRPYGYTF	15	TRBV27	NA	NA	TRBJ1-2
TGCGCCAGCAGCCAAGTGCGGGGAGGGAATTCACCCCTCCACTTT	CASSQVRGGNSPLHF	15	TRBV4-1	NA	NA	TRBJ1-6
TGTGCCTGGAGTACGGGGATGGGGACTCAGCCCCAGCATTTT	CAWSTGMGTQPQHF	14	TRBV30	NA	NA	TRBJ1-5